What follows are 11 T cell receptor beta chains derived from one specimen sequenced in a study of blood T cell repertoires in COVID-19. The protocol was immunoSEQ multiplex PCR, while the TCRdb copy is restricted to in-frame clones and leaves out a portion. The repertoire includes some 250,000 clones, about 85% of them detected once, and just over 7% sits in the top ten. The sample consisted of peripheral blood. These receptors were taken from a man aged 55 to 70 who had recovered from COVID-19.

The count of this clone is one. V is TRBV3-1 (or the pseudogene TRBV3-2) and J is TRBJ1-5, with 7 nucleotides matching TRBD1. Trimming cost V 5 bases and J 1 base; bases outside gene matches: 5. CDR1 and CDR2 from the germline V gene are LGHDT and YNNKEL (reference sequence). The CDR3 has 15 amino acids. CDR3 DNA: TGTGCCAGCAGCGCGGACAGGAGAAGCAATCAGCCCCAGCATTTT. Its protein is CASSADRRSNQPQHF.

The chain links TRBV6-1 to TRBJ2-3; D may be TRBD2 (6 bases). V lost 1 base, J lost 2 bases, and 13 bases lay in between. This CDR3 contains 16 residues. Germline values: CDR1 MNHNS, CDR2 SASEGT. This chain's CDR3 is CASSEGSGGITDTQYF. For the CDR3, the DNA is TGTGCCAGCAGTGAAGGCTCCGGGGGTATCACAGATACGCAGTATTTT.

The rearrangement uses TRBV13 and TRBJ2-3, with 15 bases lining up with TRBD2. The germline gives CDR1 PRHDT, CDR2 FYEKMQ (reference sequence). CDR3 size: 18 residues. The trim removed 4 bases at V and 5 bases at J, leaving 10 bases unmatched. Here the CDR3 reads CASSSRTSGGAKGDTQYF. CDR3 sequence (DNA): TGTGCCAGCAGCTCTCGGACTAGCGGGGGGGCTAAGGGAGATACGCAGTATTTT.

This chain connects TRBV2 to TRBJ1-4; TRBD1 aligns across 7 bases. The germline V gene encodes CDR1 SNHLY and CDR2 FYNNEI. The length of the CDR3 is 14 residues. V shed 5 bases and J 5 bases; nucleotides not matched to a gene: 5. Here the CDR3 reads CASSTGTENEKLFF. The CDR3 bases are TGTGCCAGCAGTACCGGGACAGAAAATGAAAAACTGTTTTTT.

This clone was seen only a few times. DNA of the CDR3: TGTGCCAGCAGCTTATCGGACTTCGAGCCCCAGCATTTT. It codes for CASSLSDFEPQHF. The gene calls are TRBV7-9 and TRBJ1-5; D remains ambiguous. CDR3 size: 13 residues. The germline V and J ends were trimmed by 2 bases and 8 bases, with 10 bases remaining between them. Germline CDR1 reads SEHNR; CDR2 reads FQNEAQ (reference sequence).

The genes are TRBV5-1 and TRBJ2-5; D perhaps matches TRBD1 (5 bases). The CDR3 length is 20 residues. Germline V gene data show CDR1 as SGHRS and CDR2 as YFSETQ. Trimming pared 1 base from V and 0 bases from J, leaving 25 bases between. In nucleotides, the CDR3 is TGCGCCAGCAGCTTGTACCCATCCGACAGACAAACTACCCACCAAGAGACCCAGTACTTC. Protein: CASSLYPSDRQTTHQETQYF.

The chain has TRBV3-1 (or the pseudogene TRBV3-2) and TRBJ2-2; a weak D match, TRBD2 (7 bases). The CDR3 contains 16 residues. The V and J ends lost 1 base and 4 bases respectively, with 13 bases between them. From germline, CDR1 is LGHDT and CDR2 YNNKEL (reference sequence). CDR3 bases: TGTGCCAGCAGCCAAGGGTGGAGGGGGGGCACCGGGGAGCTGTTTTTT. Its translation is CASSQGWRGGTGELFF.

Remarks on this clone: Additional DNA sequences in this sample encode the identical CDR3. The chain carries TRBV5-5 and TRBJ1-5, with D unclear. The CDR3 has 16 residues. CDR1 is SGHKS, CDR2 YYEKEE, per germline (reference sequence). Trimming shortened V by 0 bases and J by 1 base, and 11 bases separated the two germline ends. The CDR3: CASSLEGTGSNQPQHF. As DNA, the CDR3 is TGTGCCAGCAGCTTGGAGGGCACGGGGAGCAATCAGCCCCAGCATTTT. Drawing the rest from reference TRBV5-5 and TRBJ1-5, the complete variable domain is DAGVTQSPTHLIKTRGQQVTLRCSPISGHKSVSWYQQVLGQGPQFIFQYYEKEERGRGNFPDRFSARQFPNYSSELNVNALLLGDSALYLCASSLEGTGSNQPQHFGDGTRLSIL.

J is TRBJ2-5 and V is TRBV5-4; 12 nucleotides agree with TRBD1. The germline CDR1 and CDR2 sequences are SGHNT and YYREEE (reference sequence). V dropped 3 bases and J dropped 5; count of bases not matched to a gene: 5. The CDR3 is 15 amino acids. The CDR3 spells CASSSGQGARETQYF. The CDR3 DNA sequence: TGTGCCAGCAGCTCGGGACAGGGGGCCCGGGAGACCCAGTACTTC.

This rearrangement joins TRBV21-1 to TRBJ2-3; the tabulated D call, TRBD2, remains unverified against the DNA. TRBV21-1 constitutes a pseudogene. This CDR3 has 15 residues. The CDR3 sequence is CASSKVRVDLDTQYF. CDR3 DNA sequence: TGTGCCAGCAGCAAAGTACGTGTGGACTTGGATACGCAGTATTTT.

V and J are TRBV3-1 (or the pseudogene TRBV3-2) and TRBJ2-3; the match to TRBD2 covers 10 bases. The CDR3 sequence is 17 residues long. Germline-derived CDR1 and CDR2 are LGHDT and YNNKEL (reference sequence). Unmatched junction bases numbered 9, after V lost 0 bases and J lost 6 bases. CDR3 protein: CASSQDWLAGVGDTQYF. The CDR3 DNA sequence: TGTGCCAGCAGCCAAGATTGGCTAGCGGGGGTTGGCGATACGCAGTATTTT.